This is a list of T cell receptor beta chains from one sample in a study of metastatic and nonmetastatic thyroid tumors. TCRdb re-analyzed the PCR reads through MiXCR. The sample has more than 10,000 clones, under 35% seen once. Sequences were obtained from tumor tissue. The receptors stem from a female donor with papillary thyroid cancer or a benign thyroid nodule (not recorded which). Some clones in this sample may be carry-over from other donors' samples. CDR3s include the opening cysteine and the closing phenylalanine or tryptophan. D genes are given only for firm matches. Some rows have no size entry. The others give once, few or many, or a class for an expanded clone.

>many|15|TRBJ1-1|TRBV5-6|-
CASRPRDARSTEAFF
TGTGCCAGCAGACCCAGGGACGCCCGTTCGACTGAAGCTTTCTTT
>-|16|TRBJ1-2|TRBV20-1|-
CSASSGDNLGNYGYTF
TGCAGTGCTAGTAGTGGTGACAATTTGGGGAACTATGGCTACACCTTC
>medium-sized|16|TRBJ2-3|TRBV7-3|-
CASSLSLSGFADTQYF
TGTGCCAGCAGCCTCTCTCTGTCGGGATTCGCAGATACGCAGTATTTT
>many|13|TRBJ1-2|TRBV2|TRBD1
CAIGTENNYGYTF
TGTGCCATCGGGACAGAGAATAACTATGGCTACACCTTC
>many|16|TRBJ2-3|TRBV10-2|-
CASSERGGVGTDTQYF
TGCGCCAGCAGTGAGCGAGGTGGCGTAGGCACAGATACGCAGTATTTT
>once|15|TRBJ1-2|TRBV7-2|-
CASSLDPGTDYGYTF
TGTGCCAGCAGCTTAGACCCAGGGACGGACTATGGCTACACCTTC
>-|11|TRBJ2-7|TRBV30|-
CACQDVYEQYF
TGTGCCTGTCAGGATGTCTACGAGCAGTACTTC
>many|14|TRBJ1-2|TRBV27|-
CANLGRRGKNGYTF
TGTGCCAACTTAGGGCGGAGGGGGAAAAATGGCTACACCTTC
>many|13|TRBJ2-1|TRBV30|-
CAWSFGSAGEQFF
TGTGCCTGGAGTTTCGGGTCCGCGGGTGAGCAGTTCTTC
>-|15|TRBJ2-3|TRBV28|-
CASKPRDRRTDTQYF
TGTGCCAGCAAACCCAGAGACAGGCGCACAGATACGCAGTATTTT
>many|14|TRBJ2-3|TRBV6-1|-
CASRVGTLADTQYF
TGTGCCAGCAGAGTAGGGACTTTGGCAGATACGCAGTATTTT
>-|15|TRBJ2-7|TRBV24-1|TRBD1
CATSDANRGWREQYF
TGTGCCACCAGTGACGCAAACAGGGGATGGCGTGAGCAGTACTTC
>medium-sized|12|TRBJ1-2|TRBV20-1|-
CSARDIRDGYTF
TGCAGTGCTAGAGATATAAGAGATGGCTACACCTTC
>-|14|TRBJ1-5|TRBV6-1|TRBD1
CASSWGTGDQPQHF
TGTGCCAGCAGTTGGGGAACAGGGGATCAGCCCCAGCATTTT
>few|14|TRBJ1-4|TRBV5-1|-
CASSSGLEDEKLFF
TGCGCCAGCAGCTCGGGCTTGGAAGATGAAAAACTGTTTTTT
>many|13|TRBJ2-5|TRBV10-3|TRBD2
CAISQGLVKTQYF
TGTGCCATCAGTCAGGGACTAGTAAAGACCCAGTACTTC
>-|17|TRBJ2-1|TRBV11-2|TRBD2
CASSLDRLAGVDNEQFF
TGTGCCAGCAGCTTAGATAGGCTAGCGGGAGTTGATAATGAGCAGTTCTTC
>medium-sized|16|TRBJ1-5|TRBV11-2|TRBD1
CASSLDHRGGNQPQHF
TGTGCCAGCAGCTTAGATCACAGGGGAGGCAATCAGCCCCAGCATTTT
>-|13|TRBJ1-2|TRBV20-1|-
CSARDRRGYGYTF
TGCAGTGCTAGAGACCGAAGAGGATATGGCTACACCTTC
>many|17|TRBJ1-5|TRBV4-1|-
CASSQDANWHSNQPQHF
TGCGCCAGCAGCCAAGATGCCAATTGGCATAGCAATCAGCCCCAGCATTTT
>-|14|TRBJ1-5|TRBV27|TRBD1
CASSSDRGGGPQHF
TGTGCCAGCAGTTCAGACAGGGGGGGGGGGCCCCAGCATTTT
>few|13|TRBJ1-3|TRBV2|-
CASSDNSGNTIYF
TGTGCCAGCAGTGACAACTCTGGAAACACCATATATTTT
>few|14|TRBJ2-7|TRBV11-1|TRBD1
CASSVRQGTYEQYF
TGTGCCAGCAGCGTTCGACAGGGAACCTACGAGCAGTACTTC
>once|14|TRBJ2-7|TRBV13|-
CASSLDAGKTEQYF
TGTGCCAGCAGCTTAGACGCGGGAAAGACGGAGCAGTACTTC
>many|13|TRBJ2-1|TRBV30|-
CAWSVPWGNEQFF
TGTGCCTGGAGTGTACCCTGGGGGAATGAGCAGTTCTTC
>few|15|TRBJ2-7|TRBV6-1|TRBD1
CASSEAPGQSYEQYF
TGTGCCAGCAGTGAAGCGCCGGGACAGTCCTACGAGCAGTACTTC
>-|15|TRBJ1-3|TRBV27|-
CASSLRWQGGNTIYF
TGTGCCAGCAGTTTAAGGTGGCAGGGTGGAAACACCATATATTTT
>many|18|TRBJ1-2|TRBV4-2|-
CASSQEVGGGRYSYGYTF
TGTGCCAGCAGCCAAGAAGTAGGAGGGGGGCGTTATAGCTATGGCTACACCTTC
>few|16|TRBJ1-3|TRBV7-8|-
CASSFDPGPSGNTIYF
TGTGCCAGCAGCTTTGATCCGGGACCCTCTGGAAACACCATATATTTT
>few|16|TRBJ2-2|TRBV6-2/TRBV6-3|TRBD2
CASSTPGLGLFGELFF
TGTGCCAGCAGTACCCCGGGACTAGGGTTGTTCGGGGAGCTGTTTTTT
>medium-sized|15|TRBJ2-1|TRBV9|-
CASSAGSFSYNEQFF
TGTGCCAGCAGCGCCGGGAGTTTCTCCTACAATGAGCAGTTCTTC
>-|12|TRBJ1-3|TRBV5-4|-
CAWGVPGNTIYF
TGTGCCTGGGGTGTGCCTGGAAACACCATATATTTT
>few|11|TRBJ2-7|TRBV28|-
CASSIDRRRYF
TGTGCCAGCAGTATCGACAGGCGGCGGTACTTC
>many|13|TRBJ1-2|TRBV28|-
CASSRHVLLGYTF
TGTGCCAGCAGTCGACACGTTTTGCTAGGCTACACCTTC
>-|17|TRBJ1-5|TRBV4-1|-
CASSQEGAGSGNQPQHF
TGCGCCAGCAGCCAAGAGGGGGCAGGGTCGGGCAATCAGCCCCAGCATTTT
>medium-sized|21|TRBJ2-4|TRBV7-8|TRBD1
CASSAGVLFEGAEPAKNIQYF
TGTGCCAGCAGCGCAGGGGTTTTATTTGAGGGGGCCGAACCAGCCAAAAACATTCAGTACTTC
>medium-sized|18|TRBJ1-4|TRBV7-9|TRBD1
CASSGQGVQSGTNEKLFF
TGTGCCAGCAGCGGACAGGGGGTTCAAAGTGGAACTAATGAAAAACTGTTTTTT
>-|16|TRBJ2-7|TRBV20-1|TRBD2
CSASQGTSGLSYEQYF
TGCAGTGCTAGCCAAGGAACTAGCGGGCTCTCCTACGAGCAGTACTTC
>-|19|TRBJ2-3|TRBV11-2|-
CASSLDLQGIWGSTDTQYF
TGTGCCAGCAGCTTAGATCTGCAGGGGATTTGGGGAAGCACAGATACGCAGTATTTT
>many|18|TRBJ2-1|TRBV5-5|TRBD2
CASSSRRGLAGGPPEQFF
TGTGCCAGCAGCTCACGAAGGGGCTTAGCGGGGGGCCCCCCTGAGCAGTTCTTC
>-|15|TRBJ2-3|TRBV7-8|TRBD2
CASSSSGSGTDTQYF
TGTGCCAGCAGCTCTAGCGGGAGTGGGACAGATACGCAGTATTTT
>medium-sized|14|TRBJ2-3|TRBV5-1|TRBD2
CASSLLAGADTQYF
TGCGCCAGCAGCTTACTAGCGGGAGCAGATACGCAGTATTTT
>medium-sized|13|TRBJ1-5|TRBV4-1|-
CASSRRAEQPQHF
TGCGCCAGCAGCCGGAGGGCGGAGCAGCCCCAGCATTTT